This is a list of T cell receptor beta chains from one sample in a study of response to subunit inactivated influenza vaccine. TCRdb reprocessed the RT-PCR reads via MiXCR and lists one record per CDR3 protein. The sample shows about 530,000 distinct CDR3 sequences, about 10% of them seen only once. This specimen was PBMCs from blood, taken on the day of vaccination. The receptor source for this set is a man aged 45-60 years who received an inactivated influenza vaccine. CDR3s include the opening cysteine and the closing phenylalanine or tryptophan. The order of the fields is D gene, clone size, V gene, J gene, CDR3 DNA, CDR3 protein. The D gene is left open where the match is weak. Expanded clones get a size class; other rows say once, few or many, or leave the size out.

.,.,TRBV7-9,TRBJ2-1,TGTGCCAGCAGCTTAGACCTAAACCCCTACAATGAGCAGTTCTTC,CASSLDLNPYNEQFF
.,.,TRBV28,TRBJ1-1,TGTGCCAGCAGTACGGACGGACTGAACACTGAAGCTTTCTTT,CASSTDGLNTEAFF
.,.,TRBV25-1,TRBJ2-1,TGTGCCAGCAGTTCAGCTAGAAAGCTCCATGAGCAGTTCTTC,CASSSARKLHEQFF
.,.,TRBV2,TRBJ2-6,TGTGCCAGCAGTGAAGGTGTCCCTGGGGCCAACGTCCTGACTTTC,CASSEGVPGANVLTF
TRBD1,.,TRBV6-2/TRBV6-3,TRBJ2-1,TGTGCCAGCACCCCCCAGGGGGCGAAGGGAAACATTCAGTTCTTC,CASTPQGAKGNIQFF
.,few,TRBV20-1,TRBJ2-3,TGCAGTGCTAGAGATGTGCGAGCTAACACAGATACGCAGTATTTT,CSARDVRANTDTQYF
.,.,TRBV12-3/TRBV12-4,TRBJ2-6,TGTGCCAGCAGCGACATAGTATCCGGGGCCAACGTCCTGACTTTC,CASSDIVSGANVLTF
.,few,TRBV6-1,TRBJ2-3,TGTGCCAGCAGCCCCTCCCGGGAGAGCACAGATACGCAGTATTTT,CASSPSRESTDTQYF
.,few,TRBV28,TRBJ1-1,TGTGCCAGCAGTTTAATTAAAGGACAGCTATCTTTAAACACTGAAGCTTTCTTT,CASSLIKGQLSLNTEAFF
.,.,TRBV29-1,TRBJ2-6,TGCAGCGTTGGTGTCAGAGCTGGGGCCAACGTCCTGACTTTC,CSVGVRAGANVLTF
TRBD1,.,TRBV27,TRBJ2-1,TGTGCCAGCAGCCCGGAACAGGGGTCCTACAATGAGCAGTTCTTC,CASSPEQGSYNEQFF
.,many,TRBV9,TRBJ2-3,TGTGCCAGCAGCGCTAGCCCCTTGGGAGATACGCAGTATTTT,CASSASPLGDTQYF
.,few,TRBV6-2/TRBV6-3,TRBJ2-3,TGTGCCAGCAGTCCTGTTCATCGAGGGCGCACAGATACGCAGTATTTT,CASSPVHRGRTDTQYF
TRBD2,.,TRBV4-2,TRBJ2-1,TGTGCCAGCAGCCAACTTACTAGCGGGGGGGCCGTGCAGTTCTTC,CASSQLTSGGAVQFF
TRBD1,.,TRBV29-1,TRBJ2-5,TGCAGCGGGCGATCCAGGGGGAGATCACATCAAGAGACCCAGTACTTC,CSGRSRGRSHQETQYF
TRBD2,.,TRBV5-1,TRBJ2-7,TGCGCCAGCAGCGGGGGACTAGCGGGACCCACCTACGAGCAGTACTTC,CASSGGLAGPTYEQYF
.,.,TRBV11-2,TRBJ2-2,TGTGCCAGCAGCTTAGACCCGACAGCTAGGCGGCTGTTTTTT,CASSLDPTARRLFF
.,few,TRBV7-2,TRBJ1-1,TGTGCCAGCAGCTTAGCGCACAGGGCGCGCACTGAAGCTTTCTTT,CASSLAHRARTEAFF
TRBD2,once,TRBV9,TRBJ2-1,TGTGCCAGCAGCGTAAGCATAGCGGGAGGGAGATACAATGAGCAGTTCTTC,CASSVSIAGGRYNEQFF
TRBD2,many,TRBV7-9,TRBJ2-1,TGTGCCAGCAGCAGGACTAGCGGGTTTACCTACAATGAGCAGTTCTTC,CASSRTSGFTYNEQFF
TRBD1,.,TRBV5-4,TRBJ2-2,TGTGCCAGCAGCTACGGGACAGGGGGTGGGACCGGGGAGCTGTTTTTT,CASSYGTGGGTGELFF
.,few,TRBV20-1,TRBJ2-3,TGCAGTGCTAGAGAGGGACCGATAAGCACAGATACGCAGTATTTT,CSAREGPISTDTQYF
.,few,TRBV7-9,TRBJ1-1,TGTGCCAGCAGCTTAGTTCAGGGGAGGAACACTGAAGCTTTCTTT,CASSLVQGRNTEAFF
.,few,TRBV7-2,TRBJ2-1,TGTGCCAGCAGCTTAGTTGCCCAACAGTTCTTC,CASSLVAQQFF
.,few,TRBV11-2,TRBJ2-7,TGTGCCAGCAGCTTAGTCAGGGACTACGAGCAGTACTTC,CASSLVRDYEQYF
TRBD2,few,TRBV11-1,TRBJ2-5,TGTGCCAGCAGCTTAGGAATACTATCCGGGACTAGACTAACCCGGGAGACCCAGTACTTC,CASSLGILSGTRLTRETQYF
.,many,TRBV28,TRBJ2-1,TGTGCCAGCAGTGATCAGCGGCCCGATGAGCAGTTCTTC,CASSDQRPDEQFF
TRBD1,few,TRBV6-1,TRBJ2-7,TGTGCCAGCACGAAGCACGGACAGGGTTTCTACGAGCAGTACTTC,CASTKHGQGFYEQYF
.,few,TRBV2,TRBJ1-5,TGTGCCAGCACAGGGGCAATGAGCAATCAGCCCCAGCATTTT,CASTGAMSNQPQHF
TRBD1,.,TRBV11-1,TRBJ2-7,TGTGCCAGCAGCCCCGGGACAGGAATCCCCTACGAGCAGTACTTC,CASSPGTGIPYEQYF
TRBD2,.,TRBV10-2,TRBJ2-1,TGCGCCAGCAGTCACACTAGCGGGGGCCAACACAATGAGCAGTTCTTC,CASSHTSGGQHNEQFF
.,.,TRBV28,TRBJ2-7,TGTGCCAGCAGTTTAGGACACACGAGCTCCTACGAGCAGTACTTC,CASSLGHTSSYEQYF
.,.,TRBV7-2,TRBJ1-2,TGTGCCAGCAGCCCCGGGGGATCTCGCGGCTACACCTTC,CASSPGGSRGYTF
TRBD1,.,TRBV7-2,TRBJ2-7,TGTGCCAGCAGCTTTATTCGGGACAGCGAGCAGTACTTC,CASSFIRDSEQYF
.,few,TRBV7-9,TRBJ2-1,TGTGCCAGCAGCCCTTTGACCGGTACTTACAATGAGGGGCAGTTCTTC,CASSPLTGTYNEGQFF
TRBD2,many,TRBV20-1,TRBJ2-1,TGCAGTGCTAGAGATGTTGCGGGAGTATCGGATGAGCAGTTCTTC,CSARDVAGVSDEQFF
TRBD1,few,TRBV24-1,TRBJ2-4,TGTGCCACCAGTGAGGGACAGGGACTAAGGAACATTCAGTACTTC,CATSEGQGLRNIQYF
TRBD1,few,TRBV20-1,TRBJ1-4,TGCAGTGCTTGGACAGGGTGGAATGAAAAACTGTTTTTT,CSAWTGWNEKLFF
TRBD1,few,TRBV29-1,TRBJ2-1,TGCAGCGTCATAGACAGGGCGAGGTACAATGAGCAGTTCTTC,CSVIDRARYNEQFF
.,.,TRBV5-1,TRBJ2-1,TGCGCCAGCAGCCCTAGGGGAGACGACCAGTTCTTC,CASSPRGDDQFF
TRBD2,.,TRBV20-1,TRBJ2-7,TGCAGTGCCAGGGTTCTAGCGGGAGGAACCTACGAGCAGTACTTC,CSARVLAGGTYEQYF
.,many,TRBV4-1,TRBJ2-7,TGCGCCAGCAGCCAAGATCCCAGGGATTACGAGCAGTACTTC,CASSQDPRDYEQYF
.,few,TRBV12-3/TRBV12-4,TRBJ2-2,TGTGCCAGCAGTTTAGGTGGGGTGCTCACCGGGGAGCTGTTTTTT,CASSLGGVLTGELFF
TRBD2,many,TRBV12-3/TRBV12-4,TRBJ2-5,TGTGCCAGCAGTTCTCCCTCCGCTAGCGGGAGAGAGACCCAGTACTTC,CASSSPSASGRETQYF
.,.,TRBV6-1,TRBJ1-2,TGTGCCAGCATTGAGTCCGGGGGAGGTGGCTATGGCTACACCTTC,CASIESGGGGYGYTF
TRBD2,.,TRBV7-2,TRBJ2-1,TGTGCCAGCAGTCCTATAGGGCTAGCGGCCAATGAGCAGTTCTTC,CASSPIGLAANEQFF
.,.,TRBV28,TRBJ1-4,TGTGCCAGCCAACATGGTCCCTCGGGAGAAAAACTGTTTTTT,CASQHGPSGEKLFF
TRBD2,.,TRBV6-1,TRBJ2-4,TGTGCCTGCCAGCGGGGGTCCAAAAACATTCAGTACTTC,CACQRGSKNIQYF
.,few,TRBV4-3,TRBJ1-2,TGCGCCAGCAGCCAAGATACTGCCACCCCTTATGGCTACACCTTC,CASSQDTATPYGYTF
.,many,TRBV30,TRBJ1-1,TGTGCCTGGAGTACCCCGGGCACTGAAGCTTTCTTT,CAWSTPGTEAFF
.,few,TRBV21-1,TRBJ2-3,TGTGCCAGCAGCAACCCACCGGGACTAGCGGGGGATAGCACAGATACGCAGTATTTT,CASSNPPGLAGDSTDTQYF
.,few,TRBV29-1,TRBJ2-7,TGCAGCGTTCTCGACGGGACTCCGGAGGACGAGCAGTACTTC,CSVLDGTPEDEQYF
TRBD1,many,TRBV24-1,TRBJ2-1,TGTGCCACCAGTGATTACCGGGACAGAGACATGAATGAGCAGTTCTTC,CATSDYRDRDMNEQFF